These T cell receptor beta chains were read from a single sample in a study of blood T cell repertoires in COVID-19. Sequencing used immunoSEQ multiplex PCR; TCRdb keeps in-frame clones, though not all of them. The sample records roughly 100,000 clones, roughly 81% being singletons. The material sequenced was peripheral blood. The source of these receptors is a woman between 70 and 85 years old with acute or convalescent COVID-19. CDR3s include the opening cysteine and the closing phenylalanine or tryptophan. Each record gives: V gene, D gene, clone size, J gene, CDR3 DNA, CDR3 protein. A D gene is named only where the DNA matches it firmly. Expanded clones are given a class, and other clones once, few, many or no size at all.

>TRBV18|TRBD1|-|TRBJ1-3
TGTGCCAGCTCACCAACGGGGACAGGTGGGATCTCTGGAAACACCATATATTTT
CASSPTGTGGISGNTIYF
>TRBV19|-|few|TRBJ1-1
TGTGCCAGTAGGGGCCCTGTCGCCACTGAAGCTTTCTTT
CASRGPVATEAFF
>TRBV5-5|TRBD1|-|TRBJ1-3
TGTGCCAGCAGCTTGGCCACAGGGGTAGGGGGAAACACCATATATTTT
CASSLATGVGGNTIYF
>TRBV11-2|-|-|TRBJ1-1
TGTGCCAGCAGCTCAGATTGGGAACAGGGTAACTTTGTGACTGACACTGAAGCTTTCTTT
CASSSDWEQGNFVTDTEAFF
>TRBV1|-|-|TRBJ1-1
TGCACCAGCCACGTCCCGGGACAGCGAACTGAAGCTTTCTTT
CTSHVPGQRTEAFF
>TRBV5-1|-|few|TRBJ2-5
TGCGCCAGCAGCTTTGGTAGAAAAGAGACCCAGTACTTC
CASSFGRKETQYF
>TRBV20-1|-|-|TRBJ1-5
TGCAGTGCTAGTACGGGGAGCCGTGATCAGCCCCAGCATTTT
CSASTGSRDQPQHF
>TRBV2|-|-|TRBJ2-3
TGTGCCAGCAGACATTGGGCACGAGATACGCAGTATTTT
CASRHWARDTQYF
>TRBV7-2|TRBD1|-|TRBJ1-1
TGTGCCAGCAGCTTACGGAGGGACAGCGAAGCTTTCTTT
CASSLRRDSEAFF
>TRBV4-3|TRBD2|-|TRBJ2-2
TGCGCCAGCAGCCAAGCCTACCTTAGCGGGAGGGCCTCCGGGGAGCTGTTTTTT
CASSQAYLSGRASGELFF
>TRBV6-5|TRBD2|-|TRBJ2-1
TGTGCCAGCAGGAGGACTAGCAGCTACAATGAGCAGTTCTTC
CASRRTSSYNEQFF
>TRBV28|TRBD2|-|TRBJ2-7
TGTGCCAGCAGGGGGCGGCGGGAGGTAGGCGAGCAGTACTTC
CASRGRREVGEQYF
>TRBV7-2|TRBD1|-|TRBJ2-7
TGTGCCAGCAGCTTAGGGGGACAGCAATACTGGGGGCAGTACTTC
CASSLGGQQYWGQYF
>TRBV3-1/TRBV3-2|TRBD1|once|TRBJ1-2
TGTGCCAGCAGCCAAGAATTCTCGGGACAGGGGGCGTATGGCTACACCTTC
CASSQEFSGQGAYGYTF
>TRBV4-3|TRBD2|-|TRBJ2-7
TGCGCCAGCAGCCTCGGGACTAGAGCGGCCTACGAGCAGTACTTC
CASSLGTRAAYEQYF
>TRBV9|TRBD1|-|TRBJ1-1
TGTGCCAGCAGCGACAGGGGGACCACTGAAGCTTTCTTT
CASSDRGTTEAFF
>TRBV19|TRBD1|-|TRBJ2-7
TGTGCCAGTAGTCCGCGACAGGGTTCCAACGAGCAGTACTTC
CASSPRQGSNEQYF
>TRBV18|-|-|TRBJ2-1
TGTGCCAGCTCAGCTGACTGGTACAATGAGCAGTTCTTC
CASSADWYNEQFF